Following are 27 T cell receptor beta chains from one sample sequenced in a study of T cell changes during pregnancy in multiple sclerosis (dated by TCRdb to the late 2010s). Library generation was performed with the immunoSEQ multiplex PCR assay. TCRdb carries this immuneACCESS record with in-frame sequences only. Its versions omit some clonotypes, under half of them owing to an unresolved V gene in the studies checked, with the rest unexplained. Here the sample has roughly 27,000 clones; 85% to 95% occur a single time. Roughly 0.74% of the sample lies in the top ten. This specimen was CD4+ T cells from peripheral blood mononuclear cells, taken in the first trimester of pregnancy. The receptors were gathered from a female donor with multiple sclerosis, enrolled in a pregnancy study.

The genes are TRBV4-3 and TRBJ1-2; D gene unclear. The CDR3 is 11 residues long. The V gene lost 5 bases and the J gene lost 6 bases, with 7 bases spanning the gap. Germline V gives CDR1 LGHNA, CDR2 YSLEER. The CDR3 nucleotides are TGCGCCAGCAGCTCCGGGGATGGCTACACCTTC. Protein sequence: CASSSGDGYTF.

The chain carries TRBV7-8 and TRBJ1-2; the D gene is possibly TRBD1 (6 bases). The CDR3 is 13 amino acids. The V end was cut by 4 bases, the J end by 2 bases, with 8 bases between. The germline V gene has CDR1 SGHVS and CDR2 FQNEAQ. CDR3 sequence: CASSWQGNYGYTF. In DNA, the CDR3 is TGTGCCAGCAGCTGGCAGGGGAACTATGGCTACACCTTC. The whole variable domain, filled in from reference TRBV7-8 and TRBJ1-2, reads GAGVSQSPRYKVAKRGQDVALRCDPISGHVSLFWYQQALGQGPEFLTYFQNEAQLDKSGLPSDRFFAERPEGSVSTLKIQRTQQEDSAVYLCASSWQGNYGYTFGSGTRLTVV.

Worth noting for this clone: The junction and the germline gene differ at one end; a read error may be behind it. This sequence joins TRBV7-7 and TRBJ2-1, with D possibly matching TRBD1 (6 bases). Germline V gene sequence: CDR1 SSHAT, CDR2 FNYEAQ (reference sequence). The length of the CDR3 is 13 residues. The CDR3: CASSLTGQDEQFF. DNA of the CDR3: TGTGCTAGCAGCTTGACAGGTCAGGATGAGCAGTTCTTC.

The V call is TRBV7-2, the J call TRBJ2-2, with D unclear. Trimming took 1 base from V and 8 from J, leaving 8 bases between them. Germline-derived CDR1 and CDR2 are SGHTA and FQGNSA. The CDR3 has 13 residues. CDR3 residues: CASSLVQKGELFF. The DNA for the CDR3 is TGTGCCAGCAGCTTAGTTCAGAAGGGGGAGCTGTTTTTT.

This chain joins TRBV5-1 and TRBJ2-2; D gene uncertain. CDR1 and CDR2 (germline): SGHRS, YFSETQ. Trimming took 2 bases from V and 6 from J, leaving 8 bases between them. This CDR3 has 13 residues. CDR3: CASSLIISGELFF. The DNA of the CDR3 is TGCGCCAGCAGCTTAATAATCTCCGGGGAGCTGTTTTTT.

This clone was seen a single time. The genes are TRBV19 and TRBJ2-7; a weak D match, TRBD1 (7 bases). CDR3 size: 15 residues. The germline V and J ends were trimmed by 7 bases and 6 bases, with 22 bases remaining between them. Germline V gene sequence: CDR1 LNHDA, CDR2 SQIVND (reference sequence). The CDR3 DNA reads TGTGCCAGTAAAAGGGGGGACAGCCAGCCTCGCGAGCAGTACTTC. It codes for CASKRGDSQPREQYF.

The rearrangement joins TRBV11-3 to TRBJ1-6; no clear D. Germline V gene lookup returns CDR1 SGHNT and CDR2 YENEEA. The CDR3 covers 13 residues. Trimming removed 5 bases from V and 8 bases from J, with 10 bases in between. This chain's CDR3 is CASSLDGDSPLHF. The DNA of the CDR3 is TGTGCCAGCAGCCTCGACGGGGATTCACCCCTCCACTTT.

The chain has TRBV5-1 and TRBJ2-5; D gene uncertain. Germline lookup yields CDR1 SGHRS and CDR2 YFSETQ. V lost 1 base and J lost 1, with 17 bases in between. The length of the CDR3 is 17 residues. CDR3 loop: CASSLQATRLFQETQYF. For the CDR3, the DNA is TGCGCCAGCAGCTTGCAGGCTACAAGGTTGTTCCAAGAGACCCAGTACTTC.

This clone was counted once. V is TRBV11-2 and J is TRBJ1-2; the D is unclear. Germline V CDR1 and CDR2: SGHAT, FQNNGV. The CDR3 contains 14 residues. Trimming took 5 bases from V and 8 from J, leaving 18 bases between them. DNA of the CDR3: TGTGCCAGCAGCCCCAGGCCGGGAGGGAGCGGCTACACCTTC. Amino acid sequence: CASSPRPGGSGYTF. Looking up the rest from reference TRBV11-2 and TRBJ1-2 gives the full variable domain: EAGVAQSPRYKIIEKRQSVAFWCNPISGHATLYWYQQILGQGPKLLIQFQNNGVVDDSQLPKDRFSAERLKGVDSTLKIQPAKLEDSAVYLCASSPRPGGSGYTFGSGTRLTVV.

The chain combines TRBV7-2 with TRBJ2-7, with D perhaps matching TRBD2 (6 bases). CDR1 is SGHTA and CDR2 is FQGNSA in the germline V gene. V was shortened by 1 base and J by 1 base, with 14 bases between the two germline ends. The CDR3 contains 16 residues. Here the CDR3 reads CASSLVGGVMSYEQYF. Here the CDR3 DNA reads TGTGCCAGCAGCTTAGTTGGAGGGGTGATGTCCTACGAGCAGTACTTC.

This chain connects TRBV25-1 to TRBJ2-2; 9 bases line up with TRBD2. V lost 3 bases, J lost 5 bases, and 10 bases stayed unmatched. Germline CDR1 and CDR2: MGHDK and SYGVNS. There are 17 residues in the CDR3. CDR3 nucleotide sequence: TGTGCCAGCAGTGATATGAAGCGGGGGGTCTCGACCGGGGAGCTGTTTTTT. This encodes CASSDMKRGVSTGELFF.

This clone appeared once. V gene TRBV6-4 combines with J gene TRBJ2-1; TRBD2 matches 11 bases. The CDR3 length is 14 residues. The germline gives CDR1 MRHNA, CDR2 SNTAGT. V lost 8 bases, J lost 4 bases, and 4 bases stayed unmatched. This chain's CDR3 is CASSPSGGYNEQFF. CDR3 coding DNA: TGTGCCAGCTCCCCTAGCGGGGGGTACAATGAGCAGTTCTTC.

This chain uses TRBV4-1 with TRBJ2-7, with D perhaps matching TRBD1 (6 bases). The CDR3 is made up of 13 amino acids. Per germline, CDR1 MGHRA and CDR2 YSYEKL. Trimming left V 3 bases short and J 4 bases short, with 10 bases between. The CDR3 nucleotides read TGCGCCAGCAGCCAGCGGACAGTATACGAGCAGTACTTC. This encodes CASSQRTVYEQYF.

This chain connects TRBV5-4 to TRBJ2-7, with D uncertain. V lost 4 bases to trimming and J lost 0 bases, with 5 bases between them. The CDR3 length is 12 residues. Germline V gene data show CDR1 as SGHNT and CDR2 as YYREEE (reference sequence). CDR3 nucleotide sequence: TGTGCCAGCAGCCGAGACTCCTACGAGCAGTACTTC. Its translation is CASSRDSYEQYF.

The CDR3 nucleotides read TGTGCCAGCAGCCGAGACAGGGAGAATGAAAAACTGTTTTTT. Amino acid sequence: CASSRDRENEKLFF. The chain links TRBV7-9 to TRBJ1-4; 7 nucleotides align to TRBD1. CDR1 and CDR2 (germline): SEHNR, FQNEAQ (reference sequence). The CDR3 covers 14 residues. The junction had 5 bases not matched to a gene; V was cut back by 5 bases and J by 5 bases.

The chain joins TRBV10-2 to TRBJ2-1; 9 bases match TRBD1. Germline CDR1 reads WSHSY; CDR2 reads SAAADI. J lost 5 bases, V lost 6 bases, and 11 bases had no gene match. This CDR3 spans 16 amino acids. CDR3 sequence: CASRGPGTGWNNEQFF. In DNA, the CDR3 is TGCGCCAGCAGGGGCCCCGGGACAGGGTGGAACAATGAGCAGTTCTTC.

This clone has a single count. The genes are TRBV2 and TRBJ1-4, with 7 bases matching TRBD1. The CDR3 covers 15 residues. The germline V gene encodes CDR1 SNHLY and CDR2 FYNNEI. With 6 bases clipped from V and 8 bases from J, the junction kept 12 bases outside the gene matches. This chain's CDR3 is CASRANTGVGEKLFF. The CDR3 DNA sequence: TGTGCCAGCAGGGCTAACACAGGGGTAGGAGAAAAACTGTTTTTT.

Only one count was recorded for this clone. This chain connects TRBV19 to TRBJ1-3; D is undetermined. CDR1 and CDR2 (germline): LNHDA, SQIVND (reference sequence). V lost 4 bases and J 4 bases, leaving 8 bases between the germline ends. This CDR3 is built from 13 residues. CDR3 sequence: CASSREEGNTIYF. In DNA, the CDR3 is TGTGCCAGTAGTAGGGAGGAGGGAAACACCATATATTTT.

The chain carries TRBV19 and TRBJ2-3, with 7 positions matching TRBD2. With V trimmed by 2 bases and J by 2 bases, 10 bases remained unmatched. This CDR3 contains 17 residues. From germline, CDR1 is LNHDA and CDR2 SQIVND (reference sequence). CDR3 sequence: CASSIRRLAGVTDTQYF. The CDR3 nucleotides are TGTGCCAGTAGTATAAGACGACTAGCCGGGGTCACAGATACGCAGTATTTT. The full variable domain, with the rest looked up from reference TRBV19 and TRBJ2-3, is DGGITQSPKYLFRKEGQNVTLSCEQNLNHDAMYWYRQDPGQGLRLIYYSQIVNDFQKGDIAEGYSVSREKKESFPLTVTSAQKNPTAFYLCASSIRRLAGVTDTQYFGPGTRLTVL.

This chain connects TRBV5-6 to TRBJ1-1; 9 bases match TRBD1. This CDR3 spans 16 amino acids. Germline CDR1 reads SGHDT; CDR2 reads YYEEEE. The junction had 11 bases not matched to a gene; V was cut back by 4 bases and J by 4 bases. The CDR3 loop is CASSLDRGRYSTEAFF. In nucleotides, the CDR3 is TGTGCCAGCAGCCTGGACAGGGGCCGATATAGCACTGAAGCTTTCTTT.

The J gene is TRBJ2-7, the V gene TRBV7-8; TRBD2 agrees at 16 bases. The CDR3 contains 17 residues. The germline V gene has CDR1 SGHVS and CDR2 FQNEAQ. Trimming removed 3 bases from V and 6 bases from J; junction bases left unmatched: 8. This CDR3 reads CASSLRGGTSGGGEQYF. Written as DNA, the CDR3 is TGTGCCAGCAGCTTGAGGGGTGGGACTAGCGGGGGGGGCGAGCAGTACTTC. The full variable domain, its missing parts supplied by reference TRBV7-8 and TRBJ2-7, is GAGVSQSPRYKVAKRGQDVALRCDPISGHVSLFWYQQALGQGPEFLTYFQNEAQLDKSGLPSDRFFAERPEGSVSTLKIQRTQQEDSAVYLCASSLRGGTSGGGEQYFGPGTRLTVT.

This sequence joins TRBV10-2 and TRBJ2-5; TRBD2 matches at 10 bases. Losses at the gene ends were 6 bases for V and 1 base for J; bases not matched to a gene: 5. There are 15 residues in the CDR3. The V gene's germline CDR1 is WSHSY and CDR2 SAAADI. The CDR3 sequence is CASRRSGGGQETQYF. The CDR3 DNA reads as TGCGCCAGCAGACGAAGCGGGGGGGGCCAAGAGACCCAGTACTTC.

The CDR3 DNA sequence: TGCGCCAGCACCGCAGTGAACACCGGGGAGCTGTTTTTT. Encoded protein: CASTAVNTGELFF. The chain joins TRBV10-2 to TRBJ2-2; D unclear. The V end was cut by 7 bases, the J end by 1 base, with 7 bases between. Per the germline V gene, CDR1 is WSHSY and CDR2 is SAAADI. The CDR3 runs to 13 residues.

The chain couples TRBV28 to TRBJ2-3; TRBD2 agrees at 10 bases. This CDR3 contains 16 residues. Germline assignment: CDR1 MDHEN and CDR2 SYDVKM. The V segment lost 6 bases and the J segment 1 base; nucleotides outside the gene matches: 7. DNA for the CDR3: TGTGCCAGCAGGCTTTGGACTAGCGGAGGCACAGATACGCAGTATTTT. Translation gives CASRLWTSGGTDTQYF.

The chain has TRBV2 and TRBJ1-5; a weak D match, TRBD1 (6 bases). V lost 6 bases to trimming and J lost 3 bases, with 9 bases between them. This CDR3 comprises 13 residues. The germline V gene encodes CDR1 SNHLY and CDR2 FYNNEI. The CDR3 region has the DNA TGTGCCAGCAGCGGGGACATCAATCAGCCCCAGCATTTT. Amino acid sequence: CASSGDINQPQHF.

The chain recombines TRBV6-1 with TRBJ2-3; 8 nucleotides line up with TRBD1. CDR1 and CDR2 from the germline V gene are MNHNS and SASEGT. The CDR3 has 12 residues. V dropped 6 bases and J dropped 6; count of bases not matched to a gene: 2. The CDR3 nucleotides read TGTGCCAGCAGAGGACAGGGCGATACGCAGTATTTT. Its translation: CASRGQGDTQYF.

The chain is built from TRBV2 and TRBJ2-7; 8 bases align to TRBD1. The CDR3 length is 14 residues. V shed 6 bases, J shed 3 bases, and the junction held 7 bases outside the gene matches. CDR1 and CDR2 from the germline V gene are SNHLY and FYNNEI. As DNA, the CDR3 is TGTGCCAGCAGCGATCAGGGGGCCGACTACGAGCAGTACTTC. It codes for CASSDQGADYEQYF.